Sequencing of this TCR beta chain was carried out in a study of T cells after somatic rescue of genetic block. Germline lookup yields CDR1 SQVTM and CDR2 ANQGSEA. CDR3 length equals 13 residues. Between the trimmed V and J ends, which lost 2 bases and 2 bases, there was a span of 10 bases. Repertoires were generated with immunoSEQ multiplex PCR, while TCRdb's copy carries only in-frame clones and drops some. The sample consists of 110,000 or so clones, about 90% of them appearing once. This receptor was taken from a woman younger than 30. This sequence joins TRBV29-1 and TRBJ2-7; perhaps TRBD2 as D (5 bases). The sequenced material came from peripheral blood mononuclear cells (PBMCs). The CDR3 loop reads CSVESEGTYEQYF. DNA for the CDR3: TGCAGCGTTGAATCCGAGGGAACCTACGAGCAGTACTTC.